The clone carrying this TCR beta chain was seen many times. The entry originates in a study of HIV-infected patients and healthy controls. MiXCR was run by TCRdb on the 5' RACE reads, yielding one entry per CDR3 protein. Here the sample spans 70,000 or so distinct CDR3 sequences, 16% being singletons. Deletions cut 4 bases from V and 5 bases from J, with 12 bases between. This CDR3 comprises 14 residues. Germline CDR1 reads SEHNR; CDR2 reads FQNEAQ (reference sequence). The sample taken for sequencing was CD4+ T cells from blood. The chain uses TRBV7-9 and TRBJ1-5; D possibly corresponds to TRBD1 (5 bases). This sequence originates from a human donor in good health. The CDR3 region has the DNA TGTGCCAGCAGCTCCCGGGGGACGGATCAGCCCCAGCATTTT. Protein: CASSSRGTDQPQHF.